The entry below gives a single T cell receptor beta chain sequence along with its context. Its cognate antigen is unknown. The CDR3 end is not reached by the read, which stops 3 residues before it; the germline J gene fills it in. This specimen belongs to a study of T cells in women clearing cervical HPV infection. Study in general: For cases, blood was sampled a median about 140 days after lesion detection, interquartile range about 80 to 220 days. Study-wide results and caveats: Timing of associations relative to infection is unclear; T-cell subsets were not isolated.

Germline assignment: CDR1 WNHNN and CDR2 SYGVQD (reference sequence). The CDR3 totals 13 residues. The germline V and J ends were trimmed by 6 bases and 4 bases, with 12 bases remaining between them. Profiling relied on immunoSEQ multiplex PCR, and the TCRdb table lists in-frame clones only, not all of them. The table for this sample gives approximately 44,000 clones. Sequenced: blood buffy coat. The gene calls are TRBV10-1 and TRBJ1-1; D is perhaps TRBD1 (5 bases). This TCR was recovered from a woman aged 18 to 75 with a cervical HPV16 infection that either progressed to CIN3+ or cleared (not recorded which). The CDR3 here is CASSGGPFTEAFF. Incomplete CDR3 DNA: TGCGCCAGCAGCGGGGGTCCGTTCACTGAA.